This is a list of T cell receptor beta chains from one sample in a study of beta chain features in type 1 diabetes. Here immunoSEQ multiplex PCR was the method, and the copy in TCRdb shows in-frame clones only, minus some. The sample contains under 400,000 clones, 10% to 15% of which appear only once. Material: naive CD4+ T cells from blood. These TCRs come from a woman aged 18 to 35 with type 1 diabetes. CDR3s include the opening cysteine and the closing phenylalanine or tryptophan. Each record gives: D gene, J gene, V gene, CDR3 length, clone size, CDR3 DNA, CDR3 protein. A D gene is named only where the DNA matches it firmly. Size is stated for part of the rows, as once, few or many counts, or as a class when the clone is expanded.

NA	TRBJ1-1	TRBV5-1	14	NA	TGCGCCAGCAGCTTGCTTAGTCTCGGGGCTGAAGCTTTCTTT	CASSLLSLGAEAFF
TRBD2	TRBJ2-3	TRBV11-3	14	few	TGTGCCAGCAGACTAGCGCCAAGCACAGATACGCAGTATTTT	CASRLAPSTDTQYF
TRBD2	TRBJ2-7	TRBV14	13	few	TGTGCCAGCAGCGGACTAGCGGGAGGAAAGCAGTACTTC	CASSGLAGGKQYF
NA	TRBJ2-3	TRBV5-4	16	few	TGTGCCAGCAGCTTCGACTTAACTCCTGTTTCAGATACGCAGTATTTT	CASSFDLTPVSDTQYF
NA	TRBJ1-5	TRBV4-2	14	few	TGTGCCAGCAGCCGCGCCGGGGAAGGACAGCCCCAGCATTTT	CASSRAGEGQPQHF
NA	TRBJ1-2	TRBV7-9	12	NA	TGTGCCAGCAGCTTAGAGAGCCGCGGCTACACCTTC	CASSLESRGYTF
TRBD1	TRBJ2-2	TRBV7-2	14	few	TGTGCCAGCAGCGCGGACAGGGGAGTCGGGGAGCTGTTTTTT	CASSADRGVGELFF
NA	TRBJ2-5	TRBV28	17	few	TGTGCCAGCAGTTCGGTGGGGGACACTTTCCTACAAGAGACCCAGTACTTC	CASSSVGDTFLQETQYF
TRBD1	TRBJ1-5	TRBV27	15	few	TGTGCCAGCACCGCCGGGACAGGGGGCTCTCAGCCCCAGCATTTT	CASTAGTGGSQPQHF
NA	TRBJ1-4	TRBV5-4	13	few	TGTGCCAGCAGCTCCCAGGACACTGAAAAACTGTTTTTT	CASSSQDTEKLFF
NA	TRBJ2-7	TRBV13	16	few	TGTGCCAGCAGTCGTGGGGGCAGCGTAAGCTCCTACGAGCAGTACTTC	CASSRGGSVSSYEQYF
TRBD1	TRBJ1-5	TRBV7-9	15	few	TGTGCCAGCAGCCCCTCCGACAGGGACAATCAGCCCCAGCATTTT	CASSPSDRDNQPQHF
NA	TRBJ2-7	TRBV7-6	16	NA	TGTGCCAGCAGCTCCCTAGGGAGAAAGGTACCCTACGAGCAGTACTTC	CASSSLGRKVPYEQYF
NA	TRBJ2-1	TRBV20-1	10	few	TGCAGTGCAGGGCAGGGCCGGCAGTTCTTC	CSAGQGRQFF
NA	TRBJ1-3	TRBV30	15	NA	TGTGCCTGGAGTGTATTCCGGACAACCGGAAACACCATATATTTT	CAWSVFRTTGNTIYF
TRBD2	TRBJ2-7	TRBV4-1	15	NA	TGCGCCAGCAGCCAAACTAGCGGGAGCTCCTACGAGCAGTACTTC	CASSQTSGSSYEQYF
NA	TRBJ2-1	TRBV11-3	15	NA	TGTGCCAGCAGCTTAGATGTACAGCCCTACAATGAGCAGTTCTTC	CASSLDVQPYNEQFF
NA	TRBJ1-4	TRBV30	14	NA	TGTGCCTGGAGTGTCCCAGGGGCCTCTGCAAAACTGTTTTTT	CAWSVPGASAKLFF
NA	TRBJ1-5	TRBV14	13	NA	TGTGCCAGCAGCAAGGGGAGCAATCAGCCCCAGCATTTT	CASSKGSNQPQHF
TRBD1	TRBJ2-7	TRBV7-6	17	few	TGTGCCAGCAGCCCTAGACCTGACAGGGGGAGCTCCTACGAGCAGTACTTC	CASSPRPDRGSSYEQYF
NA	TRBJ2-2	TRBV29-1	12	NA	TGCAGCGTTGGTCAGTACACCGGGGAGCTGTTTTTT	CSVGQYTGELFF
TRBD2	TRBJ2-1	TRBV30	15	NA	TGTGCCTGCAGGACTAGCGGAAGCTCCTACAATGAGCAGTTCTTC	CACRTSGSSYNEQFF
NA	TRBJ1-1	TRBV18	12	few	TGTGCCAGCTCACGCACAGGAACCGAAGCTTTCTTT	CASSRTGTEAFF
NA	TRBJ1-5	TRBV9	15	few	TGTGCCAGCAGCGTAGAGGACAGCCCCAATCAGCCCCAGCATTTT	CASSVEDSPNQPQHF
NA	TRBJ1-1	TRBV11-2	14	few	TGTGCCAGCAAAACCGGGGGGATGAACACTGAAGCTTTCTTT	CASKTGGMNTEAFF
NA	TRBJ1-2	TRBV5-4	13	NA	TGTGCCAGCAGCTTTTGGGGAGCGGGTGGCTACACCTTC	CASSFWGAGGYTF